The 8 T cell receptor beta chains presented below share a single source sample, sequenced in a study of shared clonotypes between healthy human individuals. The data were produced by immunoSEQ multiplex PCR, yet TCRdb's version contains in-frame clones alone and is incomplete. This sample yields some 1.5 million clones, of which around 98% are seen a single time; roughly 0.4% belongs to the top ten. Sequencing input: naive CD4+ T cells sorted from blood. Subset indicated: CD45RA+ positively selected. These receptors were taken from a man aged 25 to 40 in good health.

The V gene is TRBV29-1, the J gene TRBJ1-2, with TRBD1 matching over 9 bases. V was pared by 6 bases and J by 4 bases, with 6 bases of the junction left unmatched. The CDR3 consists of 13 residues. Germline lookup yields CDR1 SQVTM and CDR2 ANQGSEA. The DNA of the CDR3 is TGCAGCGTCCGGACAGGGGACGCCTATGGCTACACCTTC. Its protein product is CSVRTGDAYGYTF.

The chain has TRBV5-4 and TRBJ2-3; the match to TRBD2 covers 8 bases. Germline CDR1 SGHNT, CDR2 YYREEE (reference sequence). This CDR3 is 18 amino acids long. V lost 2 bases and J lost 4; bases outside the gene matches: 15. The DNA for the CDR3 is TGTGCCAGCAGCTTTGGTGGTAGCGGGACTCCCCGGGCAGATACGCAGTATTTT. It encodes CASSFGGSGTPRADTQYF.

CDR3 sequence reads: CASSGAFGPQHF. CDR3 bases: TGTGCCAGCAGCGGAGCGTTTGGGCCCCAGCATTTT. This sequence joins TRBV7-2 and TRBJ1-5; D gene unclear. Trimming removed 5 bases from V and 9 bases from J, with 11 bases in between. The germline gives CDR1 SGHTA, CDR2 FQGNSA. CDR3 length: 12 amino acids.

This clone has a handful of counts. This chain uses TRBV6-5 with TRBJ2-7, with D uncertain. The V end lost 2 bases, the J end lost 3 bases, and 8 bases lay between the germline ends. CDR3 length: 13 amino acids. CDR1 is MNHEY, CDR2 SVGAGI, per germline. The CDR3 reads CASSYVGRYEQYF. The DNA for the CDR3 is TGTGCCAGCAGTTACGTGGGCCGCTACGAGCAGTACTTC.

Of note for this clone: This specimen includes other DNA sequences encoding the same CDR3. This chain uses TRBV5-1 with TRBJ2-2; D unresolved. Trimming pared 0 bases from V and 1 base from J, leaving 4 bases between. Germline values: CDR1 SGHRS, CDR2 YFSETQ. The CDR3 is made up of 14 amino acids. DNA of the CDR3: TGCGCCAGCAGCTTGGTAGTGAACACCGGGGAGCTGTTTTTT. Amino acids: CASSLVVNTGELFF.

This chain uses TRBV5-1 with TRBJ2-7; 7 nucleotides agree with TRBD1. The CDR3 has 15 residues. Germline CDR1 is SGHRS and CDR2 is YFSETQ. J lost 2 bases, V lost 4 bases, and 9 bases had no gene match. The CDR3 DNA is TGCGCCAGCAGCGGAGGTGGGGGACAGCCCTACGAGCAGTACTTC. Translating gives CASSGGGGQPYEQYF.

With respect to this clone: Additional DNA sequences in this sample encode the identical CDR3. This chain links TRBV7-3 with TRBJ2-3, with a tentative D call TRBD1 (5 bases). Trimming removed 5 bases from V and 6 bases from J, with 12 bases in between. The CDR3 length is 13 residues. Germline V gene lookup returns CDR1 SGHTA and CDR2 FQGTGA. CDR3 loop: CASSQGAADTQYF. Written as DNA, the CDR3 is TGTGCCAGCAGCCAAGGGGCGGCGGATACGCAGTATTTT.

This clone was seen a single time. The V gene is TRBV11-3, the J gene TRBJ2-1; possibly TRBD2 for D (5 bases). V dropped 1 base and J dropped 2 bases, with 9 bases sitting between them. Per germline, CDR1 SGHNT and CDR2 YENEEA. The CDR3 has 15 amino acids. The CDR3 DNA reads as TGTGCCAGCAGCTTAGGCCGGGGTGCCTACAATGAGCAGTTCTTC. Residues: CASSLGRGAYNEQFF.